The 26 T cell receptor beta chains below all came from one sample that was sequenced in a study of blood T cell repertoires in COVID-19. TCRdb's table, derived via immunoSEQ multiplex PCR, lists solely in-frame clones and lacks some. The sample includes about 210,000 clones, around four fifths of them seen just once. The sample comprised peripheral blood. These TCRs come from a man aged 50-59 years with active or convalescent COVID-19.

The chain couples TRBV7-2 to TRBJ1-2; D is ambiguous. V lost 1 base, J lost 5 bases, and 11 bases lay in between. The CDR3 has 14 amino acids. CDR1 and CDR2 from the germline V gene are SGHTA and FQGNSA. The CDR3 loop reads CASSLVPTGYGYTF. The CDR3, as DNA: TGTGCCAGCAGCTTAGTTCCGACGGGGTATGGCTACACCTTC.

The rearrangement joins TRBV7-2 to TRBJ2-3, with D tentatively TRBD1 (6 bases). Germline lookup yields CDR1 SGHTA and CDR2 FQGNSA. The CDR3 is 14 amino acids. V was cut by 8 bases and J by 6 bases, with 18 bases left in between. The DNA of the CDR3 is TGTGCCAGCTCCTTACAGGGTGCCCTGGATACGCAGTATTTT. This sequence encodes CASSLQGALDTQYF.

The rearrangement links TRBV28 to TRBJ1-2; D possibly corresponds to TRBD1 (5 bases). This CDR3 has 15 amino acids. Trimming stripped 4 bases from V and 0 bases from J, with 12 bases between. Germline lookup yields CDR1 MDHEN and CDR2 SYDVKM. CDR3 coding DNA: TGTGCCAGCAGTTCTACAGGAAACTCTAACTATGGCTACACCTTC. This sequence encodes CASSSTGNSNYGYTF.

V gene TRBV6-2 or TRBV6-3 combines with J gene TRBJ1-1, with TRBD1 identical over 11 bases. Germline trimming cut 4 bases from V and 4 bases from J; bases unmatched to any gene: 11. CDR3 length: 17 amino acids. Germline assignment: CDR1 MNHEY and CDR2 SVGEGT. CDR3 region: CASSFFPTGTGGTEAFF. In DNA form, the CDR3 reads TGTGCCAGCAGTTTTTTTCCAACCGGGACAGGGGGCACTGAAGCTTTCTTT.

This chain joins TRBV7-2 and TRBJ2-7; TRBD2 matches at 8 bases. CDR3 length: 13 residues. From germline, CDR1 is SGHTA and CDR2 FQGNSA. V was pared by 0 bases and J by 6 bases, with 1 base of the junction left unmatched. CDR3 in DNA: TGTGCCAGCAGCTTAGCCCGGGAGGGCGAGCAGTACTTC. It translates to CASSLAREGEQYF.

This chain links TRBV7-2 with TRBJ2-7, with D possibly being TRBD1 (6 bases). Germline CDR1 reads SGHTA; CDR2 reads FQGNSA. Trimming stripped 5 bases from V and 6 bases from J, with 14 bases between. The CDR3 loop spans 13 amino acids. CDR3 residues: CASSPQGRGEQYF. CDR3 in DNA: TGTGCCAGCAGCCCCCAGGGGCGCGGCGAGCAGTACTTC.

V usage is TRBV5-4 and J usage is TRBJ1-5; TRBD1 matches at 9 bases. Germline loops: CDR1 SGHNT, CDR2 YYREEE (reference sequence). The CDR3 contains 14 residues. J was trimmed by 4 bases and V by 4 bases; bases with no gene match: 3. The CDR3 is CASSAGTGNQPQHF. CDR3 DNA: TGTGCCAGCAGCGCCGGGACAGGGAATCAGCCCCAGCATTTT.

This chain links TRBV30 with TRBJ1-5; unclear D gene. The CDR3 is 17 amino acids. Germline CDR1 reads GTSNPN; CDR2 reads SVGIG (reference sequence). Trimming removed 0 bases at V and 6 bases at J, with 21 bases between. CDR3 coding DNA: TGTGCCTGGAGTGTACCGTTACTCCCGAACGCGGGTCAGCCCCAGCATTTT. It is translated as CAWSVPLLPNAGQPQHF.

The V call is TRBV7-9, the J call TRBJ2-3; 12 bases map to TRBD2. CDR1 is SEHNR and CDR2 is FQNEAQ in the germline V gene (reference sequence). V was clipped by 7 bases and J by 2 bases; unmatched bases: 7. The CDR3 sequence is 16 residues long. The CDR3 here is CASTYLAGGPTDTQYF. The CDR3 nucleotides read TGTGCCAGCACCTATCTAGCGGGGGGGCCCACAGATACGCAGTATTTT.

The chain uses TRBV5-1 and TRBJ2-7; a possible D gene is TRBD2 (5 bases). The CDR3 loop spans 17 amino acids. Germline V CDR1 and CDR2: SGHRS, YFSETQ. Trimming pared 4 bases from V and 4 bases from J, leaving 24 bases between. This CDR3 reads CASSPRWRAGLGYEQYF. The CDR3 nucleotides are TGCGCCAGCAGCCCTCGCTGGCGGGCCGGGTTGGGATACGAGCAGTACTTC. The complete variable domain, with remaining parts taken from reference TRBV5-1 and TRBJ2-7, reads KAGVTQTPRYLIKTRGQQVTLSCSPISGHRSVSWYQQTPGQGLQFLFEYFSETQRNKGNFPGRFSGRQFSNSRSEMNVSTLELGDSALYLCASSPRWRAGLGYEQYFGPGTRLTVT.

The rearrangement uses TRBV6-4 and TRBJ2-2, with a weak D call TRBD2 (6 bases). Germline V gives CDR1 MRHNA, CDR2 SNTAGT. CDR3 size: 15 residues. Trimming left V 3 bases short and J 3 bases short, with 11 bases between. CDR3 in amino acids: CASSERGFDTGELFF. In DNA, the CDR3 is TGTGCCAGCAGTGAACGGGGGTTCGACACCGGGGAGCTGTTTTTT.

The gene calls are TRBV5-1 and TRBJ2-3, with 8 bases lining up with TRBD2. CDR1 and CDR2 from the germline V gene are SGHRS and YFSETQ. CDR3 size: 15 residues. V shed 1 base and J 4 bases; nucleotides not matched to a gene: 5. The CDR3 DNA reads as TGCGCCAGCAGCTTGAATAGCGGGAATTCAGATACGCAGTATTTT. Its translation is CASSLNSGNSDTQYF. The whole variable domain, remainder taken from reference TRBV5-1 and TRBJ2-3, is KAGVTQTPRYLIKTRGQQVTLSCSPISGHRSVSWYQQTPGQGLQFLFEYFSETQRNKGNFPGRFSGRQFSNSRSEMNVSTLELGDSALYLCASSLNSGNSDTQYFGPGTRLTVL.

This clone showed up just a few times. The chain joins TRBV28 to TRBJ1-1; 8 nucleotides line up with TRBD1. Germline loops: CDR1 MDHEN, CDR2 SYDVKM. Trimming at V came to 4 bases and at J to 4 bases, leaving 8 bases not matched to a gene. The CDR3 sequence is 15 residues long. The CDR3 loop is CASSSWTGIGTEAFF. CDR3 bases: TGTGCCAGCAGTTCCTGGACAGGGATTGGCACTGAAGCTTTCTTT.

This clone was recorded only once. This chain connects TRBV5-1 to TRBJ1-1; D remains unclear. CDR1 and CDR2 from the germline V gene are SGHRS and YFSETQ. CDR3 size: 15 residues. Trimming shortened V by 0 bases and J by 2 bases, and 11 bases separated the two germline ends. The CDR3 loop is CASSLGQRGNTEAFF. The CDR3 DNA is TGCGCCAGCAGCTTGGGGCAGAGAGGAAACACTGAAGCTTTCTTT.

The gene calls are TRBV30 and TRBJ2-7, with 8 bases aligning to TRBD2. The trim removed 8 bases at V and 1 base at J, leaving 4 bases unmatched. Germline CDR1 is GTSNPN and CDR2 is SVGIG (reference sequence). The CDR3 is 12 residues long. This chain's CDR3 is CARSGASYEQYF. CDR3 DNA: TGTGCCCGTAGCGGGGCTTCCTACGAGCAGTACTTC.

This clone has a single count. The chain employs TRBV7-3 and TRBJ2-7; D possibly corresponds to TRBD2 (5 bases). V lost 2 bases and J lost 6, with 11 bases in between. The CDR3 is 13 amino acids. Germline CDR1 SGHTA, CDR2 FQGTGA. For the CDR3, the DNA is TGTGCCAGCAGCTTAGGGTCGGGAAGCGAGCAGTACTTC. Translating it yields CASSLGSGSEQYF.

This chain connects TRBV11-2 to TRBJ1-1; a possible D gene is TRBD1 (6 bases). Deletions cut 6 bases from V and 2 bases from J, with 13 bases between. This CDR3 has 14 residues. Germline assignment: CDR1 SGHAT and CDR2 FQNNGV. Written as DNA, the CDR3 is TGTGCCAGCAGTCAGGACAGAATAAACACTGAAGCTTTCTTT. Translation: CASSQDRINTEAFF.

CDR3 DNA: TGCGCCAGCAGCCCCCGGGACAGCGCGCGGGGGGAGCTGTTTTTT. Protein product: CASSPRDSARGELFF. The chain links TRBV5-1 to TRBJ2-2; 7 bases match TRBD1. Germline V gives CDR1 SGHRS, CDR2 YFSETQ. J gave up 8 bases and V 4 bases, and 11 bases lay outside the gene matches. The CDR3 totals 15 residues.

The rearrangement uses TRBV7-2 and TRBJ2-7, with 7 bases identical to TRBD1. J gave up 7 bases and V 5 bases, and 14 bases lay outside the gene matches. CDR3 size: 15 residues. Germline V CDR1 and CDR2: SGHTA, FQGNSA. The CDR3 DNA is TGTGCCAGCAGCCCCCAGATGACAGGGATCGGGGAGCAGTACTTC. This gives the protein CASSPQMTGIGEQYF.

The chain couples TRBV29-1 to TRBJ1-5, with D unclear. V gave up 0 bases and J gave up 9 bases, with 9 bases separating them. Germline V gene lookup returns CDR1 SQVTM and CDR2 ANQGSEA. The CDR3 has 12 residues. The CDR3 region has the DNA TGCAGCGTTGAAGATCCGGGGAGGCCCCAGCATTTT. The encoded protein is CSVEDPGRPQHF.

This chain joins TRBV19 and TRBJ1-2; 9 bases fit TRBD1. Trimming removed 3 bases from V and 4 bases from J; junction bases left unmatched: 3. This CDR3 comprises 14 residues. Germline V gene lookup returns CDR1 LNHDA and CDR2 SQIVND (reference sequence). The chain's CDR3 is CASSIGDRVYGYTF. The CDR3 nucleotides are TGTGCCAGTAGTATTGGGGACAGGGTCTATGGCTACACCTTC.

The V call is TRBV6-5, the J call TRBJ2-7; the D gene is possibly TRBD1 (5 bases). Germline-derived CDR1 and CDR2 are MNHEY and SVGAGI. CDR3 length equals 12 residues. The V end lost 5 bases, the J end lost 3 bases, and 8 bases lay between the germline ends. The DNA of the CDR3 is TGTGCCAGCAGTACAGGCGACTACGAGCAGTACTTC. Amino acid sequence: CASSTGDYEQYF.

With regard to this clone: The same CDR3 is also encoded by other DNA sequences in this sample. The chain has TRBV12-3 or TRBV12-4 and TRBJ1-2, with TRBD1 identical over 8 bases. The ends lost 6 bases at V and 8 bases at J; junction bases unmatched: 5. CDR3 size: 12 residues. CDR3 protein: CASSSTGGGYTF. The CDR3 coding sequence is TGTGCCAGCAGCTCTACAGGGGGGGGCTACACCTTC.

The chain employs TRBV18 and TRBJ2-5; D remains ambiguous. Germline assignment: CDR1 KGHSH and CDR2 LQKENI. The length of the CDR3 is 13 residues. V lost 2 bases, J lost 2 bases, and 6 bases lay in between. CDR3 sequence: CASSPTTQETQYF. Written as DNA, the CDR3 is TGTGCCAGCTCACCAACTACGCAAGAGACCCAGTACTTC. The variable domain in full, with the rest retrieved from reference TRBV18 and TRBJ2-5, is NAGVMQNPRHLVRRRGQEARLRCSPMKGHSHVYWYRQLPEEGLKFMVYLQKENIIDESGMPKERFSAEFPKEGPSILRIQQVVRGDSAAYFCASSPTTQETQYFGPGTRLLVL.

This clone has more than one count but fewer than ten. The J gene is TRBJ2-5, the V gene TRBV7-2, with 10 bases lining up with TRBD2. The CDR3 is made up of 16 amino acids. The V gene end was trimmed by 1 base and the J gene end by 5 bases; junction bases not matched to a gene: 7. The germline gives CDR1 SGHTA, CDR2 FQGNSA. The CDR3 region has the DNA TGTGCCAGCAGCTTAGTCCCTAGCGGGGGAAGGGAGACCCAGTACTTC. It codes for CASSLVPSGGRETQYF.

V gene TRBV28 combines with J gene TRBJ1-5; 7 nucleotides agree with TRBD1. Trimming removed 5 bases from V and 4 bases from J; junction bases left unmatched: 14. CDR1 is MDHEN, CDR2 SYDVKM, per germline. The CDR3 covers 17 residues. CDR3 in amino acids: CASSPPRRQGTNQPQHF. CDR3 DNA: TGTGCCAGCAGTCCCCCCCGGAGACAGGGAACAAATCAGCCCCAGCATTTT.